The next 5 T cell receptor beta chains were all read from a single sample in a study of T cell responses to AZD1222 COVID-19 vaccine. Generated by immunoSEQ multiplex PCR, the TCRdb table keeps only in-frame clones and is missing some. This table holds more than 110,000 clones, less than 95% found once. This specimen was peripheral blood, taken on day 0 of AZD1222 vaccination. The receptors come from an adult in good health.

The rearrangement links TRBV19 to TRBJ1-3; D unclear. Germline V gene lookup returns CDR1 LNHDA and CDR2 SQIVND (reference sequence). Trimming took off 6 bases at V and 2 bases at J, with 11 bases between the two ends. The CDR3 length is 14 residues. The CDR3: CASREGGPGNTIYF. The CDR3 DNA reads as TGTGCCAGTAGGGAGGGAGGCCCTGGAAACACCATATATTTT.

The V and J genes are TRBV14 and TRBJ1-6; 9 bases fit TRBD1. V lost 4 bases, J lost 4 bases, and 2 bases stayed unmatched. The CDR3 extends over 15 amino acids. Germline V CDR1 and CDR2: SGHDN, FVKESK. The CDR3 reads CASSLGTGYNSPLHF. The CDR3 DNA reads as TGTGCCAGCAGCCTTGGGACAGGGTATAATTCACCCCTCCACTTT.

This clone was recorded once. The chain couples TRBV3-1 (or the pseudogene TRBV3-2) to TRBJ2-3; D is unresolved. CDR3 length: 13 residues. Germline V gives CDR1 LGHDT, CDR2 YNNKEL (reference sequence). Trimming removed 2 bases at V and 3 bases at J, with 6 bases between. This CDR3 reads CASSQLPTDTQYF. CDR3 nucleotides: TGTGCCAGCAGCCAATTGCCGACAGATACGCAGTATTTT.

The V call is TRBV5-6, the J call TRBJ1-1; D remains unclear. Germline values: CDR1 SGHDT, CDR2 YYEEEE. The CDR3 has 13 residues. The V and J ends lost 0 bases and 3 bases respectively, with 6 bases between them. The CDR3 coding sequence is TGTGCCAGCAGCTTGGCAGGCTACACTGAAGCTTTCTTT. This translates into CASSLAGYTEAFF.

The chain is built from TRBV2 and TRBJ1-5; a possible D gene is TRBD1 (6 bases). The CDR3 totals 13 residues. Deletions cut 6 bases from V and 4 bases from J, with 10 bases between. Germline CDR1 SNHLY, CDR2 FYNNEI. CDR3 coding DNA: TGTGCCAGCAGACAGGGTCCAAATCAGCCCCAGCATTTT. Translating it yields CASRQGPNQPQHF. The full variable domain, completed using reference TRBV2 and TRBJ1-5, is EPEVTQTPSHQVTQMGQEVILRCVPISNHLYFYWYRQILGQKVEFLVSFYNNEISEKSEIFDDQFSVERPDGSNFTLKIRSTKLEDSAMYFCASRQGPNQPQHFGDGTRLSIL.